This entry lists 4 T cell receptor beta chains sequenced from one sample in a study of blood T cell repertoires in COVID-19 (dated by TCRdb to the early 2020s). Library method: the immunoSEQ multiplex PCR assay. What TCRdb holds here is the immuneACCESS table cut down to in-frame rearrangements. Part of the clones is not present; checked against another copy, under half of the missing clones reflect an unresolved V gene, and the others are unexplained. The sample records tens of thousands of clones, just over 85% of which are singletons. The top ten constitute approximately 1.9% of the sample. Sequenced input: peripheral blood. Receptor source: a man aged 30 to 39 with acute or convalescent COVID-19.

J is TRBJ1-4 and V is TRBV6-5; weak D call: TRBD1 (5 bases). Germline values: CDR1 MNHEY, CDR2 SVGAGI. The CDR3 extends over 13 amino acids. Trimming cost V 6 bases and J 5 bases, with 10 bases left between them. The CDR3 region has the DNA TGTGCCAGCAGACAAGACAGCAATGAAAAACTGTTTTTT. Translating gives CASRQDSNEKLFF.

This clone occurred a few times. The J gene is TRBJ2-7, the V gene TRBV6-1, with 9 bases that match TRBD2. CDR1 MNHNS and CDR2 SASEGT come from the germline V gene. V was clipped by 3 bases and J by 7 bases; unmatched bases: 10. The CDR3 contains 15 residues. This CDR3 reads CASSEASGILLEQYF. The CDR3 coding sequence is TGTGCCAGCAGTGAGGCTAGCGGGATCCTTTTAGAGCAGTACTTC.

The chain links TRBV18 to TRBJ1-2, with D tentatively TRBD1 (6 bases). V lost 5 bases to trimming and J lost 7 bases, with 11 bases between them. The CDR3 totals 12 residues. Germline CDR1 KGHSH, CDR2 LQKENI. In DNA form, the CDR3 reads TGTGCCAGCTCAACGGACAGTTTTGGCTACACCTTC. Protein sequence: CASSTDSFGYTF.

J is TRBJ1-1 and V is TRBV3-1 (or the pseudogene TRBV3-2); a weak D match, TRBD1 (6 bases). V was shortened by 4 bases and J by 5 bases, with 11 bases between the two germline ends. The length of the CDR3 is 13 residues. Germline CDR1 and CDR2: LGHDT and YNNKEL (reference sequence). CDR3: CASSRDKVTEAFF. CDR3 DNA sequence: TGTGCCAGCAGCCGGGACAAGGTGACTGAAGCTTTCTTT.